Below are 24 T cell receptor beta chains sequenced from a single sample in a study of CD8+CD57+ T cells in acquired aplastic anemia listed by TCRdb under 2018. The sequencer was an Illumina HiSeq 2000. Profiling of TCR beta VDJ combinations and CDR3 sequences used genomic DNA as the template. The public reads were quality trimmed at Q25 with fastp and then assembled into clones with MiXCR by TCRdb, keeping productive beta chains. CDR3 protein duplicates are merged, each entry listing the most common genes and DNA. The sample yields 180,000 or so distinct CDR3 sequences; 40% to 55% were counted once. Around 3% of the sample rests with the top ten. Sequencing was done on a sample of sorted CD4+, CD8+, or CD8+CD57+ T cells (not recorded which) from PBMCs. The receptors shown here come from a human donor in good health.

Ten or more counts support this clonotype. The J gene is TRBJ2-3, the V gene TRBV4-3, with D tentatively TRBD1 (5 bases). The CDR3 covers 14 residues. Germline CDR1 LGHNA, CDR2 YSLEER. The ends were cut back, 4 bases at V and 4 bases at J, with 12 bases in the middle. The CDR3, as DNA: TGCGCCAGCAGCCTCAGGGTTAAGGCAGATACGCAGTATTTT. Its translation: CASSLRVKADTQYF.

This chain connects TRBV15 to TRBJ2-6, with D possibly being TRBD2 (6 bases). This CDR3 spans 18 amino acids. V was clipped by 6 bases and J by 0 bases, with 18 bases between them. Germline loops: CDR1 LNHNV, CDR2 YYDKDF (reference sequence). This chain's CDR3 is CATRGPGLRLSGANVLTF. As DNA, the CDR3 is TGTGCCACCAGGGGTCCGGGACTTCGTCTCTCTGGGGCCAACGTCCTGACTTTC.

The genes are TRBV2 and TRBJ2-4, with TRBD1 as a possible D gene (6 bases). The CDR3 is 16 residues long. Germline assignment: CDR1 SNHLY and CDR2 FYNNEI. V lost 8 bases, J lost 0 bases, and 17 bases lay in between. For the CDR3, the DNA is TGTGCCAGCGGTATCGCAGGGACAAGAGCCAAAAACATTCAGTACTTC. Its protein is CASGIAGTRAKNIQYF.

The DNA of the CDR3 is TGTGCCAGCAGCTTAGGGCCTGAGACCCAGTACTTC. This translates into CASSLGPETQYF. The chain employs TRBV7-9 and TRBJ2-5; D gene unclear. The CDR3 length is 12 residues. V shed 1 base and J shed 5 bases, with 5 bases lying between them. Looked up from germline, CDR1 is SEHNR and CDR2 is FQNEAQ (reference sequence).

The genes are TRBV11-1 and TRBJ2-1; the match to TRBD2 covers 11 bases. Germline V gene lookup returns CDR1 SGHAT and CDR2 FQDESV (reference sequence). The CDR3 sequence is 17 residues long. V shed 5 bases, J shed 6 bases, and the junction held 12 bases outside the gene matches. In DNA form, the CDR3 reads TGTGCCAGCAGCCCCCTTAGAAGGACTAGCGGGTTCAATGAGCAGTTCTTC. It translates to CASSPLRRTSGFNEQFF.

The CDR3 region has the DNA TGTGCCAGCAGTTACTCAGGGTGGAGGGAAGGGACTGAAGCTTTCTTT. Protein product: CASSYSGWREGTEAFF. The rearrangement joins TRBV6-5 to TRBJ1-1; D gene ambiguous. The CDR3 is made up of 16 amino acids. Per the germline V gene, CDR1 is MNHEY and CDR2 is SVGAGI. V lost 0 bases to trimming and J lost 5 bases, with 16 bases between them.

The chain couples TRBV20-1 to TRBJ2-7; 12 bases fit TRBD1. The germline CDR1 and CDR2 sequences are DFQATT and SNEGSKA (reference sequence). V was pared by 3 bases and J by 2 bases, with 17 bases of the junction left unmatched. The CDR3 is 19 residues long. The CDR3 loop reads CSASTAVWDRGRKAYEQYF. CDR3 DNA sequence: TGCAGTGCTAGCACCGCAGTTTGGGACAGGGGGCGCAAAGCCTACGAGCAGTACTTC.

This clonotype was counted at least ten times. The CDR3 here is CASRLTVGLNQETQYF. The CDR3, as DNA: TGCGCCAGCAGACTAACCGTTGGACTAAACCAAGAGACCCAGTACTTC. The rearrangement uses TRBV5-1 and TRBJ2-5, with D possibly TRBD2 on 6 matching bases. The CDR3 contains 16 residues. Germline values: CDR1 SGHRS, CDR2 YFSETQ. Trimming cost V 5 bases and J 0 bases, with 17 bases left between them.

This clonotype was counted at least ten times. The CDR3 DNA reads as TGTGCCATCAGTGAGTCGTTTATGACAGGGTATGGCTATGGCTACACCTTC. Protein sequence: CAISESFMTGYGYGYTF. The gene calls are TRBV10-3 and TRBJ1-2, with 7 nucleotides matching TRBD1. The CDR3 extends over 17 amino acids. CDR1 ENHRY and CDR2 SYGVKD come from the germline V gene. J gave up 4 bases and V 0 bases, and 11 bases lay outside the gene matches.

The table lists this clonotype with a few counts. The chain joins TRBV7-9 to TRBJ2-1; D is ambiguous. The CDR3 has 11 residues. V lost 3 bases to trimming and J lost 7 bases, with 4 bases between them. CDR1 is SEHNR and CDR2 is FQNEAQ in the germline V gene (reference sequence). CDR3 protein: CASSFKNEQFF. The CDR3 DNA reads TGTGCCAGCAGCTTTAAAAATGAGCAGTTCTTC.

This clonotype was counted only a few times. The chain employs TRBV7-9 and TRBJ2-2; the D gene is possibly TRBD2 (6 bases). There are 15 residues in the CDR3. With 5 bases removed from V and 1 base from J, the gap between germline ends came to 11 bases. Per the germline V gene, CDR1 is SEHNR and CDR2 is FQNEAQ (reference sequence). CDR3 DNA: TGTGCCAGCAGCATTAGCGGAATGAACACCGGGGAGCTGTTTTTT. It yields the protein CASSISGMNTGELFF.

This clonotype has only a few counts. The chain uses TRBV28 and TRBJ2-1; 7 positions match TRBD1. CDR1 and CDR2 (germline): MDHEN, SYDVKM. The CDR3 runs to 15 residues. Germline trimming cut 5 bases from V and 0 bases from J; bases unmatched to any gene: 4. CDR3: CASSEGALSYNEQFF. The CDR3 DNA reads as TGTGCCAGCAGTGAGGGGGCCCTCTCCTACAATGAGCAGTTCTTC.

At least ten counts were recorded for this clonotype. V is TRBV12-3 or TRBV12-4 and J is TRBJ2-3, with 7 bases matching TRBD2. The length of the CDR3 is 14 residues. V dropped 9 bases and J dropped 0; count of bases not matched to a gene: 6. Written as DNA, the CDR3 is TGTGCCAGTGGCTCTAGCGGAAGCACAGATACGCAGTATTTT. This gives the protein CASGSSGSTDTQYF.

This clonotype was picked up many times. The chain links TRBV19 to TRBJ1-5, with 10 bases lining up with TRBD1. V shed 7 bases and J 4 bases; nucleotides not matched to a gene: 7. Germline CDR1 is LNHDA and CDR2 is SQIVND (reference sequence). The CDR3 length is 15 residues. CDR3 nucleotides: TGTGCCAGTACCCCGGACAGGGGGTGGAATCAGCCCCAGCATTTT. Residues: CASTPDRGWNQPQHF.

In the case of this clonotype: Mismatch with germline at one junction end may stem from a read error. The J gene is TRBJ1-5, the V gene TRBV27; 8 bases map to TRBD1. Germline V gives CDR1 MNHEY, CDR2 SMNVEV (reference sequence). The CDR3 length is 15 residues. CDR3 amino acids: CTSRQGPYSNQPQHF. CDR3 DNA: TGTACCAGCAGACAGGGGCCTTATAGCAATCAGCCCCAGCATTTT.

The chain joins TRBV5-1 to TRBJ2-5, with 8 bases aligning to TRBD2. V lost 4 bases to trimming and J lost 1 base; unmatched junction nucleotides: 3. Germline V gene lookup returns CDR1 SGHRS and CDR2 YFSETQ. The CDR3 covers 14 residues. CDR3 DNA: TGCGCCAGCAGCGTCGGGGGGGTCCAAGAGACCCAGTACTTC. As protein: CASSVGGVQETQYF.

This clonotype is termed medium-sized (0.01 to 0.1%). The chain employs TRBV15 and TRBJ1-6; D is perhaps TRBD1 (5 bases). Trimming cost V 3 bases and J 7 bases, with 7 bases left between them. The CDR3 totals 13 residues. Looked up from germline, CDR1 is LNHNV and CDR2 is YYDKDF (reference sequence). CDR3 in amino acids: CATSSHRNSPLHF. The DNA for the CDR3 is TGTGCCACCAGCAGCCACAGGAATTCACCCCTCCACTTT.

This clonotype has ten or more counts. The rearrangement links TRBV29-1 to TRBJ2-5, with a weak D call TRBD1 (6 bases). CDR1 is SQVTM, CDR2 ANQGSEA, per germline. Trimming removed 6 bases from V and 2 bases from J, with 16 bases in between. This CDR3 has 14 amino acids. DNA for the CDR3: TGCAGCGTAGCCGGGACACCTTCTCAAGAGACCCAGTACTTC. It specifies CSVAGTPSQETQYF. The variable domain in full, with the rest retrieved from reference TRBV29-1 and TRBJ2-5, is SAVISQKPSRDICQRGTSLTIQCQVDSQVTMMFWYRQQPGQSLTLIATANQGSEATYESGFVIDKFPISRPNLTFSTLTVSNMSPEDSSIYLCSVAGTPSQETQYFGPGTRLLVL.

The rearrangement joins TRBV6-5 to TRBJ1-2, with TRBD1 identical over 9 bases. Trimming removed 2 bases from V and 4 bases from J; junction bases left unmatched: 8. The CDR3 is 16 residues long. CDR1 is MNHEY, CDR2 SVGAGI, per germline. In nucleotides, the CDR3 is TGTGCCAGCAGTTACGTTACCGGGACAGGGACCTATGGCTACACCTTC. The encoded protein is CASSYVTGTGTYGYTF.

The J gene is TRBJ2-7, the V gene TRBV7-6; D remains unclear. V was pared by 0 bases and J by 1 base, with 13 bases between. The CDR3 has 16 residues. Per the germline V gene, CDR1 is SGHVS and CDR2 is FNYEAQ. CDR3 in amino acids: CASSLAGTGGSYEQYF. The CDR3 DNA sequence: TGTGCCAGCAGCTTAGCAGGCACGGGTGGTTCCTACGAGCAGTACTTC.

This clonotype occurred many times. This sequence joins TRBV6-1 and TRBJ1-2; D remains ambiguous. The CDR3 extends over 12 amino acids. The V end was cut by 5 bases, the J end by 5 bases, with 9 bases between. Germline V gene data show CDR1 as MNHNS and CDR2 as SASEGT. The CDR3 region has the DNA TGTGCCAGCAGTCACCTCGCGTATGGCTACACCTTC. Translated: CASSHLAYGYTF.

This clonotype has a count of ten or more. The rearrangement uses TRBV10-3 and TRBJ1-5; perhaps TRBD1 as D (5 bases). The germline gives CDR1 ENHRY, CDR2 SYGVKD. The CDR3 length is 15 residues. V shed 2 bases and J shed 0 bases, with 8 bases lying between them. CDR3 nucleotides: TGTGCCATCAGTGAGAGGGGATATAGCAATCAGCCCCAGCATTTT. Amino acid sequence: CAISERGYSNQPQHF.

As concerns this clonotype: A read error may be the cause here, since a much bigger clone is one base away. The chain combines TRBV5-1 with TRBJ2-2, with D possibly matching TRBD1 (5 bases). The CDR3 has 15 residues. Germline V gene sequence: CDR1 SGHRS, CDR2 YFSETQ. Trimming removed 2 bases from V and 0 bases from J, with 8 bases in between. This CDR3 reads CASSFQGANTGELFF. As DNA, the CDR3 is TGCGCCAGCAGCTTCCAGGGCGCGAACACCGGGGAGCTGTTTTTT. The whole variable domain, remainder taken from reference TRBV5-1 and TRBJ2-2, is KAGVTQTPRYLIKTRGQQVTLSCSPISGHRSVSWYQQTPGQGLQFLFEYFSETQRNKGNFPGRFSGRQFSNSRSEMNVSTLELGDSALYLCASSFQGANTGELFFGEGSRLTVL.

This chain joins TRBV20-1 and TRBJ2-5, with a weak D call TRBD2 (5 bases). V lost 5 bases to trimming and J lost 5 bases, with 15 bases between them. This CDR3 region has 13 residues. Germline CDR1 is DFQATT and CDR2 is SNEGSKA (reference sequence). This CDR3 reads CSAEDMRAETQYF. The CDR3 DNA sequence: TGCAGTGCTGAAGACATGCGGGCTGAGACCCAGTACTTC.